This T cell receptor (beta chain) originates from a study of cytotoxic CD8 clonotypes in ibrutinib-treated CLL. Looking at the study overall: Of the patients, about a dozen were relapsed/refractory, roughly 15 treatment-naive and around 17 IGHV unmutated. Outcomes included approximately 24 partial and 2 complete responses; after median roughly 66 months, around 15 stayed remitted and about twelve progressed. Once treatment had gone on for a median of around eleven months, range 6 to 36, response samples were drawn. Study-wide results and caveats: An increase in clonality occurred at ibrutinib response, followed by a return toward baseline at progression.

The CDR3 length is 15 residues. Germline assignment: CDR1 LNHDA and CDR2 SQIVND (reference sequence). The V gene lost 5 bases and the J gene lost 0 bases, with 11 bases spanning the gap. On this clone itself: What it binds is unknown.

Sequencing was performed with immunoSEQ multiplex PCR; in TCRdb, only in-frame clones are kept and a portion is missing. The data show 300,000 or so clones, 67% seen once. The clonotype comes from a human donor with chronic lymphocytic leukemia. The material sequenced was PBMCs, taken after 36 months of ibrutinib treatment. The genes are TRBV19 and TRBJ1-5; D not resolved. The CDR3 spells CASSPLWFSNQPQHF. DNA for the CDR3: TGTGCCAGTAGTCCCCTTTGGTTTAGCAATCAGCCCCAGCATTTT.